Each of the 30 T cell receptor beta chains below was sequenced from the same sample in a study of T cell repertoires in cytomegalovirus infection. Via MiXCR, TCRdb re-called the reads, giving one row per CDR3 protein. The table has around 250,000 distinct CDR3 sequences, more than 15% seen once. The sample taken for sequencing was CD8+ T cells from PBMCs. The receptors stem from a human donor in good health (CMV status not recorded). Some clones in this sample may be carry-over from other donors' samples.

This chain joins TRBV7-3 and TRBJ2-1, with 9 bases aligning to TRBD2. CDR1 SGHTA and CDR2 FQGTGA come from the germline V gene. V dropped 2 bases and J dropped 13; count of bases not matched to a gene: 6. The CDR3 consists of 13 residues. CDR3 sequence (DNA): TGTGCCAGCAGCTTAGTACTAGCGGGTCCTCAGTTCTTC. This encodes CASSLVLAGPQFF.

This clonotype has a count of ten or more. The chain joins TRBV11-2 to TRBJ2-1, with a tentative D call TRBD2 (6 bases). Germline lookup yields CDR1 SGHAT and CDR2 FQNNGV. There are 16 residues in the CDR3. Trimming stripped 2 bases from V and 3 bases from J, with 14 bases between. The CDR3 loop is CASSLNPGLDYNEQFF. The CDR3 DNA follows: TGTGCCAGCAGCTTAAACCCGGGACTGGACTACAATGAGCAGTTCTTC.

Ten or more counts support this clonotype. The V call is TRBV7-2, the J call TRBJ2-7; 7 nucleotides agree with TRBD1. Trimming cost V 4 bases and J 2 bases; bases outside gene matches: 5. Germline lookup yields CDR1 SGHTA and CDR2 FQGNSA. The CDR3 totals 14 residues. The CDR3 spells CASSSTGIPYEQYF. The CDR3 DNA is TGTGCCAGCAGCTCGACAGGGATCCCCTACGAGCAGTACTTC.

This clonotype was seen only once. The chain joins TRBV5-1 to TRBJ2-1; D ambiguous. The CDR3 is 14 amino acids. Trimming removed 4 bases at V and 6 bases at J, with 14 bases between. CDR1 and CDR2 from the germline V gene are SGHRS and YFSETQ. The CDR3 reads CASSTGPDLNEQFF. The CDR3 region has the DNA TGCGCCAGCAGCACCGGCCCTGATCTCAATGAGCAGTTCTTC.

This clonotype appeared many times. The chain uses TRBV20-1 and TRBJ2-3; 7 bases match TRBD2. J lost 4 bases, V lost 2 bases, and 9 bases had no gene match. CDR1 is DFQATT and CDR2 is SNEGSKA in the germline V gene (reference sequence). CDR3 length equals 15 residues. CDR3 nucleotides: TGCAGTGCTAGAAACCCGGGACTAAGGTCAGATACGCAGTATTTT. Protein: CSARNPGLRSDTQYF.

The CDR3 DNA follows: TGTGCCAGCAGTCCCAGGGGGGAAGGCTACACCTTC. It translates to CASSPRGEGYTF. The gene calls are TRBV6-6 and TRBJ1-2; 7 bases line up with TRBD1. There are 12 residues in the CDR3. V shed 5 bases and J 8 bases; nucleotides not matched to a gene: 5. Per the germline V gene, CDR1 is MNHNY and CDR2 is SVGAGI (reference sequence).

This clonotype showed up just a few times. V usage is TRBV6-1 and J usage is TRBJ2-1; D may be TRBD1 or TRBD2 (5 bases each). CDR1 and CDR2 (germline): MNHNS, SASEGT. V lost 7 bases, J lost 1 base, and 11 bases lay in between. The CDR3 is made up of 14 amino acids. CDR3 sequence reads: CASKGTSSYNEQFF. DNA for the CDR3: TGTGCCAGCAAGGGGACGAGTTCCTACAATGAGCAGTTCTTC.

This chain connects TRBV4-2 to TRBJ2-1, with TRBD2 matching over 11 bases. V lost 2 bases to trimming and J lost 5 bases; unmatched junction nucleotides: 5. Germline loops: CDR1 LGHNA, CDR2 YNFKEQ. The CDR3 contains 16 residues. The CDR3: CASSQLAGGSNNEQFF. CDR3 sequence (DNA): TGTGCCAGCAGCCAACTAGCGGGGGGCTCTAACAATGAGCAGTTCTTC.

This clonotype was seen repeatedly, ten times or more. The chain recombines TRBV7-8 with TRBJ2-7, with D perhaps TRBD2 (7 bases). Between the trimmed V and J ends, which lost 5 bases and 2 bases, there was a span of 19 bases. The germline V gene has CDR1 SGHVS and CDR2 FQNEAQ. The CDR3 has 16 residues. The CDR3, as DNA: TGTGCCAGCAGCGGGGGGGGCGGCAGGGGAGCCTACGAGCAGTACTTC. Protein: CASSGGGGRGAYEQYF.

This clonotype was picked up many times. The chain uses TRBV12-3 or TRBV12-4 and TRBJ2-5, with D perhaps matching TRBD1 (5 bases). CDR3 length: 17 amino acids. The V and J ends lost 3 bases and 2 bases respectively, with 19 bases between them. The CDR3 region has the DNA TGTGCCAGCAGTTTTGTGGTTCGGCAGGGCATACAAGAGACCCAGTACTTC. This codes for CASSFVVRQGIQETQYF.

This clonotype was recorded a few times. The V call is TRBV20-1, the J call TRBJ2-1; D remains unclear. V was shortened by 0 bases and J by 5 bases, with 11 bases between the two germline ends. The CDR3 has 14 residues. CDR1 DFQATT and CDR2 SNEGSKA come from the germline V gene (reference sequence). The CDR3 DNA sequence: TGCAGTGCTAGAGAGTATCCCCTCGACAATGAGCAGTTCTTC. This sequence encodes CSAREYPLDNEQFF.

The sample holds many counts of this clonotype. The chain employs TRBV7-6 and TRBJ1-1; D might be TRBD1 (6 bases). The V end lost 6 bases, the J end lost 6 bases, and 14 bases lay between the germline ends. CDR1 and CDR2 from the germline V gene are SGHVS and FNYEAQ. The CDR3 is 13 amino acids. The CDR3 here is CASSHAGVPEAFF. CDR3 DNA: TGTGCCAGCAGTCACGCAGGGGTCCCTGAAGCTTTCTTT.

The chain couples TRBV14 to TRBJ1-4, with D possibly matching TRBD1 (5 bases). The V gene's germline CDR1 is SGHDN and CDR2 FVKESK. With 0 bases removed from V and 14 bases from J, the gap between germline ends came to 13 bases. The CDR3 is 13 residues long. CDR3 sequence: CASSQDRGRFLFF. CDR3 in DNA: TGTGCCAGCAGCCAAGATCGGGGCCGGTTCCTGTTTTTT.

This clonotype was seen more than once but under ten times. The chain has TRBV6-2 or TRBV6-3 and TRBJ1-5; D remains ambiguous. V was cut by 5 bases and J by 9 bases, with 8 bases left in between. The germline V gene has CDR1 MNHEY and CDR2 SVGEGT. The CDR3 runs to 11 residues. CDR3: CASSGLGPQHF. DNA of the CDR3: TGTGCCAGCAGTGGCCTTGGGCCCCAGCATTTT.

This chain's CDR3 is CASRAGGASTEAFF. CDR3 coding DNA: TGTGCCAGCAGAGCAGGAGGAGCGAGCACTGAAGCTTTCTTT. The chain joins TRBV12-3 or TRBV12-4 to TRBJ1-1; D ambiguous. Trimming left V 6 bases short and J 4 bases short, with 15 bases between. The CDR3 has 14 residues.

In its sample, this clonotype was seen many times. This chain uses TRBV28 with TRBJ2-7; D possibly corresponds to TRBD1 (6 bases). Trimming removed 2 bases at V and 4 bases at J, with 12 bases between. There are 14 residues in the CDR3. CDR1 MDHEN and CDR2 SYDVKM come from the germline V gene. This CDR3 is CASSLNRDIYEQYF. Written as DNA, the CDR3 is TGTGCCAGCAGTTTAAACCGGGACATATACGAGCAGTACTTC.

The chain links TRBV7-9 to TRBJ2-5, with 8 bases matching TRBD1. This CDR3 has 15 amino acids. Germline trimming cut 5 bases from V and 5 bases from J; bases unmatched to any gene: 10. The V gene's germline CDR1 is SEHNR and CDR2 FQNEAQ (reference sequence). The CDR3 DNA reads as TGTGCCAGCAGCGTAAAGACAGGGGCGGTGGAGACCCAGTACTTC. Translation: CASSVKTGAVETQYF.

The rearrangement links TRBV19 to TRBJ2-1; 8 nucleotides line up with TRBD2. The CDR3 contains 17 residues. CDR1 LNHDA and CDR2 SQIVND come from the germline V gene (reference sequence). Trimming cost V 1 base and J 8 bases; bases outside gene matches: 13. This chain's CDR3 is CASSIVSGGASGHEQFF. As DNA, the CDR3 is TGTGCCAGTAGTATAGTTTCCGGGGGGGCCTCCGGCCATGAGCAGTTCTTC.

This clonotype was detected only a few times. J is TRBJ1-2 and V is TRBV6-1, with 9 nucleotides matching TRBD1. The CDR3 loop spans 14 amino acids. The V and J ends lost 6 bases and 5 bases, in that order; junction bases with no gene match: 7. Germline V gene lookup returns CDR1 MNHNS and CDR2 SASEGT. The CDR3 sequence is CASRSTGTGYGYTF. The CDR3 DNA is TGTGCCAGCAGATCGACCGGGACAGGGTATGGCTACACCTTC.

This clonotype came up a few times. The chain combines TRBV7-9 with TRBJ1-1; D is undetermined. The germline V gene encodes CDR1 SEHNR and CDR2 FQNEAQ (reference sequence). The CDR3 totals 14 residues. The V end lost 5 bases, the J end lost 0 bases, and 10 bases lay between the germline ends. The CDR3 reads CASSPQSLNTEAFF. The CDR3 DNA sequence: TGTGCCAGCAGCCCACAGAGCCTGAACACTGAAGCTTTCTTT.

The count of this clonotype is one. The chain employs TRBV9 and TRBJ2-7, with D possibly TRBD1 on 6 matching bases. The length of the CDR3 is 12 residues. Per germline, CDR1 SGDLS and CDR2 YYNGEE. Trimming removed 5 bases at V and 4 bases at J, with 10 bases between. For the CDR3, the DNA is TGTGCCAGCAGAGGGGGTTCGTACGAGCAGTACTTC. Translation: CASRGGSYEQYF.

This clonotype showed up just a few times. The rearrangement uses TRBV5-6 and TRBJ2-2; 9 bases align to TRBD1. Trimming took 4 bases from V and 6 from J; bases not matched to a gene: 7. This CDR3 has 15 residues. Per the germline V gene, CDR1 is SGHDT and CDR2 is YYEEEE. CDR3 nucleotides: TGTGCCAGCAGCCAAGGACAGGGGAGGCCCGGGGAGCTGTTTTTT. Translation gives CASSQGQGRPGELFF.

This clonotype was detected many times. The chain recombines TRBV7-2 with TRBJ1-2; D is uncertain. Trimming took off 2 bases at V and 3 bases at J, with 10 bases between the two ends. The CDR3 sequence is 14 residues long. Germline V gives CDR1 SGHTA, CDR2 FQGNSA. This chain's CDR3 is CASSLNPNYYGYTF. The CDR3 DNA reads TGTGCCAGCAGCTTAAATCCGAACTACTATGGCTACACCTTC. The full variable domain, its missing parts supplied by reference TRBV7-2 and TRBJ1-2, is GAGVSQSPSNKVTEKGKDVELRCDPISGHTALYWYRQSLGQGLEFLIYFQGNSAPDKSGLPSDRFSAERTGGSVSTLTIQRTQQEDSAVYLCASSLNPNYYGYTFGSGTRLTVV.

CDR3 region: CASRDYSTEAFF. CDR3 in DNA: TGTGCCAGCAGGGATTATAGCACTGAAGCTTTCTTT. The chain couples TRBV12-3 or TRBV12-4 to TRBJ1-1, with D hard to call. The CDR3 is 12 amino acids. Trimming shortened V by 6 bases and J by 4 bases, and 9 bases separated the two germline ends.

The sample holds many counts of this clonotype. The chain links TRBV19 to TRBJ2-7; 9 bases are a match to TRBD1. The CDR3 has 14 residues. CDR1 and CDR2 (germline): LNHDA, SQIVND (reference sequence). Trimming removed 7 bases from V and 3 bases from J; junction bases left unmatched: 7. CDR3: CASTPTGGHYEQYF. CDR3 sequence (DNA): TGTGCCAGTACCCCGACAGGGGGTCACTACGAGCAGTACTTC. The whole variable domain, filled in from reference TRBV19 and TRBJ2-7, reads DGGITQSPKYLFRKEGQNVTLSCEQNLNHDAMYWYRQDPGQGLRLIYYSQIVNDFQKGDIAEGYSVSREKKESFPLTVTSAQKNPTAFYLCASTPTGGHYEQYFGPGTRLTVT.

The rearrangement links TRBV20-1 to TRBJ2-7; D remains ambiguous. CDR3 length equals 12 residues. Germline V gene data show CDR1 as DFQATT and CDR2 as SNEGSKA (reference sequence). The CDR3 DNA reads TGCAGACCAAACCCGGGTACCTACGAGCAGTACTTC. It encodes CRPNPGTYEQYF.

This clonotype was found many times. In DNA form, the CDR3 reads TGTGCCAGCAGCTACGGGACAGGGGGCGTCGGGACCCAGTACTTC. This gives the protein CASSYGTGGVGTQYF. The genes are TRBV7-9 and TRBJ2-5, with 12 nucleotides matching TRBD1. The CDR3 spans 15 residues. From germline, CDR1 is SEHNR and CDR2 FQNEAQ (reference sequence). V trimming: 4 bases; J trimming: 7 bases; junction bases outside the gene matches: 7. The variable domain in full, completed from reference TRBV7-9 and TRBJ2-5, reads DTGVSQNPRHKITKRGQNVTFRCDPISEHNRLYWYRQTLGQGPEFLTYFQNEAQLEKSRLLSDRFSAERPKGSFSTLEIQRTEQGDSAMYLCASSYGTGGVGTQYFGPGTRLLVL.

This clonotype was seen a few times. CDR3 region: CSARARGRGLGTEAFF. DNA of the CDR3: TGCAGTGCTAGGGCCAGGGGGCGCGGGTTGGGCACTGAAGCTTTCTTT. The chain carries TRBV20-1 and TRBJ1-1, with 8 bases that match TRBD1. J lost 4 bases, V lost 3 bases, and 13 bases had no gene match. Germline values: CDR1 DFQATT, CDR2 SNEGSKA (reference sequence). The CDR3 covers 16 residues.

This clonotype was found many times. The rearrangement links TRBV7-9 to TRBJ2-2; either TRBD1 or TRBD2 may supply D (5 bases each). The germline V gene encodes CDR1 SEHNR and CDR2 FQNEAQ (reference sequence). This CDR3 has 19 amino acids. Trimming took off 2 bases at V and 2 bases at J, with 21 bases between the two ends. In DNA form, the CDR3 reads TGTGCCAGCAGCTTAATAGGTGGGGTCCGGGACCTAAACACCGGGGAGCTGTTTTTT. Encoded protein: CASSLIGGVRDLNTGELFF.

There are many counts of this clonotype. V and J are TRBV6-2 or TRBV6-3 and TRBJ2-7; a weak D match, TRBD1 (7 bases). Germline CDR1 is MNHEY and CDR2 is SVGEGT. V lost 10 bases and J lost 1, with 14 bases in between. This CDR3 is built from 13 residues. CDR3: CATRAGGSYEQYF. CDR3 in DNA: TGTGCCACCCGGGCAGGGGGGTCCTACGAGCAGTACTTC.